This T cell receptor (beta chain) emerged from a study of shared clonotypes between healthy human individuals. Measured with immunoSEQ multiplex PCR; TCRdb has only the in-frame clones, and not every one. The sample carries more than 2 million clones, roughly 94% recorded once. General observations from the study: All-four-donor shared clonotypes had higher generation probabilities than non-shared clonotypes did.

The length of the CDR3 is 18 residues. With 6 bases clipped from V and 4 bases from J, the junction kept 13 bases outside the gene matches. Germline V gene data show CDR1 as MDHEN and CDR2 as SYDVKM. To note about this clone: Its specificity is not known.

Sequenced: naive CD4+ T cells sorted from blood. The subset: CD45RA+ positively selected. This chain links TRBV28 with TRBJ2-2; 11 nucleotides line up with TRBD1. This clonotype was obtained from a man aged 18 to 30 in good health. The CDR3, as DNA: TGTGCCAGCAGACTAGGGACAGGGGGTGTGAGAGGCACCGGGGAGCTGTTTTTT. Amino acid sequence: CASRLGTGGVRGTGELFF.